The rows below give T cell receptor beta chains drawn from one sample of a study of blood T cell repertoires in COVID-19. Profiled with immunoSEQ multiplex PCR; TCRdb holds only in-frame clones, not every one. Of roughly 150,000 clones in the sample, more than 80% were seen once. The sequenced sample was peripheral blood. All receptors derive from a human donor in a cohort sampled during active COVID-19. CDR3s include the opening cysteine and the closing phenylalanine or tryptophan.

>TRBJ2-6|TRBV10-3
CAISEPTGSGQGVFGANVLTF
>TRBJ1-1|TRBV9
CASSVGQGLLNTEAFF
>TRBJ2-7|TRBV2
CASSEERGPYRAEQYF
>TRBJ1-1|TRBV6-5
CASYRGLIKAFF
>TRBJ2-1|TRBV6-5
CASSYSPGTYNEQFF
>TRBJ2-7|TRBV7-8
CASSLGTNYEQYF
>TRBJ2-2|TRBV3-1/TRBV3-2
CASSPRVAGVKQGGELFF
>TRBJ1-5|TRBV6-5
CASSSDSNQPQHF
>TRBJ1-4|TRBV3-1/TRBV3-2
CASSQTGTIDEKLFF
>TRBJ2-4|TRBV2
CASSRTSGRAEAKNIQYF
>TRBJ2-6|TRBV9
CASSVTGDGANVLTF
>TRBJ2-5|TRBV10-1
CASILSRFQTQYF
>TRBJ1-2|TRBV7-2
CASSLQPGTVSDGYTF
>TRBJ2-6|TRBV7-8
CASRKTRGGSGANVLTF
>TRBJ2-2|TRBV5-5
CASSVASGRNTGELFF
>TRBJ1-2|TRBV27
CASSSGHYGYTF
>TRBJ2-1|TRBV10-1
CASSFSGGPYNEQFF
>TRBJ1-5|TRBV6-2/TRBV6-3
CASSSGQPQHF
>TRBJ2-7|TRBV6-2/TRBV6-3
CASSATPGFEQYF
>TRBJ1-2|TRBV29-1
CSVGVGQGLGGYTF
>TRBJ1-5|TRBV28
CASSLSTGGYEPQHF
>TRBJ2-5|TRBV28
CASSSRSGGKETQYF
>TRBJ2-2|TRBV11-2
CASSWDRGNTGELFF
>TRBJ2-1|TRBV10-1
CASSGGPGESYNEQFF
>TRBJ1-4|TRBV10-3
CAISESSRGGEKLFF
>TRBJ2-7|TRBV5-1
CASSLVSRSYEQYF
>TRBJ2-1|TRBV7-2
CASSYSGTSSYNEQFF
>TRBJ1-2|TRBV30
CAWRSLWWNYGYTF
>TRBJ2-2|TRBV7-8
CASSPQSVAGVSGELFF
>TRBJ1-4|TRBV11-2
CASSSGQPASPLFF
>TRBJ1-2|TRBV7-9
CASSAGTGYYGYTF
>TRBJ2-7|TRBV5-1
CASSSMGGGGSEQYF
>TRBJ1-6|TRBV9
CASSEETGVSPLHF
>TRBJ2-7|TRBV28
CASNKDSVVSYEQYF
>TRBJ2-1|TRBV6-5
CATFGGRTYNEQFF
>TRBJ2-5|TRBV20-1
CSASKRSSQGETQYF
>TRBJ1-5|TRBV30
CAWAQGNQPQHF
>TRBJ2-7|TRBV9
CASSVGGSGEQYF
>TRBJ2-3|TRBV4-1
CASSQEGSGVGVDTQYF